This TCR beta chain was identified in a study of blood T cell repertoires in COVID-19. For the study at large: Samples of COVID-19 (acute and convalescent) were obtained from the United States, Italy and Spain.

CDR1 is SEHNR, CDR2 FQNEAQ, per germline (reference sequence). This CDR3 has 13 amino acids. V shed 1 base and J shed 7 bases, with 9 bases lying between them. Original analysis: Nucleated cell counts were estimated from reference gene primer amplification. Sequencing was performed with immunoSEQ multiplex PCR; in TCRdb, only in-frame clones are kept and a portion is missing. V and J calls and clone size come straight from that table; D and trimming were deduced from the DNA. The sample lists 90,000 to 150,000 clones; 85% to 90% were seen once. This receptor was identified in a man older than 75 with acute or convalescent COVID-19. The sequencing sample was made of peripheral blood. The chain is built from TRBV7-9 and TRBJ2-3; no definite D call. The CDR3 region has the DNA TGTGCCAGCAGCTTAGAACTCGAGAATACGCAGTATTTT. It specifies CASSLELENTQYF.